What follows are 21 T cell receptor beta chains derived from one specimen sequenced in a study of T cell changes during pregnancy in multiple sclerosis. Sequencing was performed with immunoSEQ multiplex PCR; in TCRdb, only in-frame clones are kept and a portion is missing. The sample records about 52,000 clones, 85% to 95% being singletons. This sample comprised CD4+ T cells from peripheral blood mononuclear cells, obtained in the third trimester of pregnancy. These receptors were taken from a female donor with multiple sclerosis, enrolled in a pregnancy study.

J is TRBJ2-7 and V is TRBV7-2; 7 bases map to TRBD2. This CDR3 spans 16 amino acids. Germline V gives CDR1 SGHTA, CDR2 FQGNSA. The V segment lost 5 bases and the J segment 5 bases; nucleotides outside the gene matches: 15. CDR3 residues: CASSPGSGGSFNEQYF. CDR3 in DNA: TGTGCCAGCAGCCCCGGGAGCGGCGGGAGCTTCAACGAGCAGTACTTC.

The chain carries TRBV9 and TRBJ2-1; weak D call: TRBD1 (6 bases). The germline gives CDR1 SGDLS, CDR2 YYNGEE. Trimming left V 4 bases short and J 0 bases short, with 11 bases between. The CDR3 covers 15 residues. The CDR3 coding sequence is TGTGCCAGCAGCTCTACAGGGAGCTCCTACAATGAGCAGTTCTTC. It translates to CASSSTGSSYNEQFF. Variable domain in full (rest from reference TRBV9 and TRBJ2-1): DSGVTQTPKHLITATGQRVTLRCSPRSGDLSVYWYQQSLDQGLQFLIQYYNGEERAKGNILERFSAQQFPDLHSELNLSSLELGDSALYFCASSSTGSSYNEQFFGPGTRLTVL.

The chain uses TRBV7-2 and TRBJ1-1; a weak D match, TRBD1 (6 bases). Germline loops: CDR1 SGHTA, CDR2 FQGNSA. This CDR3 is 13 amino acids long. V lost 5 bases, J lost 1 base, and 8 bases lay in between. CDR3 residues: CASSRDTNTEAFF. The CDR3 coding sequence is TGTGCCAGCAGCAGGGACACGAACACTGAAGCTTTCTTT.

V and J are TRBV6-5 and TRBJ1-1, with D possibly being TRBD1 (5 bases). V gave up 3 bases and J gave up 4 bases, with 12 bases separating them. CDR1 and CDR2 (germline): MNHEY, SVGAGI. The CDR3 totals 14 residues. The CDR3 loop reads CASSYIGVGTEAFF. The CDR3 DNA is TGTGCCAGCAGTTATATAGGGGTGGGCACTGAAGCTTTCTTT.

J is TRBJ2-1 and V is TRBV9; tentative D call: TRBD1 (6 bases). The CDR3 is made up of 14 amino acids. Trimming stripped 4 bases from V and 7 bases from J, with 15 bases between. The V gene's germline CDR1 is SGDLS and CDR2 YYNGEE. The CDR3 DNA sequence: TGTGCCAGCAGCTGGAAGGCCCAGGGGAATGAGCAGTTCTTC. Protein product: CASSWKAQGNEQFF.

The chain employs TRBV6-5 and TRBJ2-7; D possibly corresponds to TRBD2 (5 bases). CDR1 and CDR2 (germline): MNHEY, SVGAGI. Trimming pared 5 bases from V and 7 bases from J, leaving 21 bases between. This CDR3 spans 15 amino acids. The CDR3 protein is CASSPGSLGRWEQYF. CDR3 nucleotides: TGTGCCAGCAGTCCGGGGAGTCTGGGCCGTTGGGAGCAGTACTTC.

This clone was observed once. The chain joins TRBV11-2 to TRBJ1-1, with D possibly being TRBD1 (5 bases). The CDR3 sequence is 13 residues long. Deletions cut 5 bases from V and 3 bases from J, with 10 bases between. Germline loops: CDR1 SGHAT, CDR2 FQNNGV. CDR3 region: CASSQDRHTEAFF. The CDR3 DNA is TGTGCCAGCAGCCAAGACAGACACACTGAAGCTTTCTTT.

This clone showed up just once. This chain joins TRBV9 and TRBJ2-5, with D possibly TRBD1 on 6 matching bases. Germline V gene sequence: CDR1 SGDLS, CDR2 YYNGEE. Trimming shortened V by 3 bases and J by 5 bases, and 20 bases separated the two germline ends. The CDR3 contains 16 residues. CDR3 nucleotides: TGTGCCAGCAGCGCGTCGCCGGGACAAGGCGCGGAGACCCAGTACTTC. Residues: CASSASPGQGAETQYF.

This clone was observed a single time. V gene TRBV27 combines with J gene TRBJ1-5; the D gene is possibly TRBD1 (6 bases). Trimming took off 0 bases at V and 3 bases at J, with 9 bases between the two ends. Germline V gene sequence: CDR1 MNHEY, CDR2 SMNVEV (reference sequence). The CDR3 length is 15 residues. The CDR3 sequence: CASSLSGGPNQPQHF. The CDR3 bases are TGTGCCAGCAGTTTATCGGGGGGGCCCAATCAGCCCCAGCATTTT.

The chain couples TRBV14 to TRBJ1-3; D is undetermined. With 3 bases removed from V and 8 bases from J, the gap between germline ends came to 14 bases. Germline-derived CDR1 and CDR2 are SGHDN and FVKESK. CDR3 length equals 14 residues. The CDR3 reads CASSQSHRRYTIYF. The DNA for the CDR3 is TGTGCCAGCAGCCAGTCGCATCGTCGGTACACCATATATTTT.

The J gene is TRBJ1-2, the V gene TRBV4-1; D remains unclear. Trimming removed 2 bases at V and 4 bases at J, with 23 bases between. Germline V gives CDR1 MGHRA, CDR2 YSYEKL. This CDR3 region has 18 residues. The CDR3 spells CASSQLFSTAARSYGYTF. In DNA form, the CDR3 reads TGCGCCAGCAGCCAATTATTTTCCACCGCGGCTCGGTCCTATGGCTACACCTTC.

V gene TRBV6-6 combines with J gene TRBJ1-5, with D unresolved. Trimming pared 2 bases from V and 7 bases from J, leaving 12 bases between. The CDR3 runs to 14 residues. Germline assignment: CDR1 MNHNY and CDR2 SVGAGI (reference sequence). The CDR3 here is CASSYIGLGQPQHF. The DNA for the CDR3 is TGTGCCAGCAGTTACATCGGGTTAGGCCAGCCCCAGCATTTT.

The chain couples TRBV10-2 to TRBJ1-2; D remains ambiguous. Trimming pared 2 bases from V and 4 bases from J, leaving 14 bases between. CDR1 and CDR2 (germline): WSHSY, SAAADI. The CDR3 loop spans 15 amino acids. In DNA, the CDR3 is TGCGCCAGCAGTGAGAGTCGTCACTCTTTCTATGGCTACACCTTC. This encodes CASSESRHSFYGYTF.

This chain uses TRBV14 with TRBJ2-7, with D uncertain. The germline CDR1 and CDR2 sequences are SGHDN and FVKESK. V was trimmed by 2 bases and J by 5 bases, leaving 10 bases between them. CDR3 length: 13 amino acids. CDR3 amino acids: CASSQPLLDEQYF. CDR3 DNA sequence: TGTGCCAGCAGCCAACCTCTACTGGACGAGCAGTACTTC.

The chain joins TRBV18 to TRBJ1-2, with 7 bases that match TRBD1. Germline V gene lookup returns CDR1 KGHSH and CDR2 LQKENI. J lost 0 bases, V lost 2 bases, and 3 bases had no gene match. The CDR3 runs to 15 residues. The CDR3 loop is CASSPGTEANYGYTF. The CDR3 nucleotides read TGTGCCAGCTCACCAGGGACAGAGGCTAACTATGGCTACACCTTC.

This chain joins TRBV29-1 and TRBJ1-1; TRBD1 aligns across 9 bases. CDR3 length equals 12 residues. V lost 7 bases to trimming and J lost 3 bases; unmatched junction nucleotides: 3. Germline CDR1 reads SQVTM; CDR2 reads ANQGSEA. The CDR3 DNA sequence: TGCAGCGGCGGACAGGGGTACACTGAAGCTTTCTTT. Amino acids: CSGGQGYTEAFF.

The chain uses TRBV29-1 and TRBJ1-3; unclear D gene. Germline V gives CDR1 SQVTM, CDR2 ANQGSEA. The CDR3 length is 14 residues. Trimming took 7 bases from V and 2 from J, leaving 15 bases between them. This CDR3 reads CSATANAPGNTIYF. CDR3 in DNA: TGCAGCGCCACAGCAAACGCCCCTGGAAACACCATATATTTT.

The CDR3 bases are TGTGCCAGCAGGGACGACAGGACCGGCACAGATACGCAGTATTTT. Its protein is CASRDDRTGTDTQYF. V and J are TRBV6-5 and TRBJ2-3; D perhaps matches TRBD1 (6 bases). V lost 6 bases and J lost 1, with 14 bases in between. Germline values: CDR1 MNHEY, CDR2 SVGAGI. The CDR3 sequence is 15 residues long.

This CDR3 reads CASRPGLAGSDTQYF. The CDR3 DNA is TGTGCCAGCAGGCCGGGACTAGCGGGATCAGATACGCAGTATTTT. The J gene is TRBJ2-3, the V gene TRBV6-1, with 13 bases fitting TRBD2. The CDR3 contains 15 residues. V shed 6 bases, J shed 4 bases, and the junction held 4 bases outside the gene matches. Per germline, CDR1 MNHNS and CDR2 SASEGT.

This chain joins TRBV30 and TRBJ1-2, with D maybe TRBD1 (5 bases). In germline, CDR1 is GTSNPN, CDR2 SVGIG (reference sequence). Trimming took off 5 bases at V and 4 bases at J, with 14 bases between the two ends. This CDR3 has 13 residues. Written as DNA, the CDR3 is TGTGCCTGGGCGGGGCCGGGGGTCTATGGCTACACCTTC. Translated: CAWAGPGVYGYTF. The full variable domain, rest sourced from reference TRBV30 and TRBJ1-2, is SQTIHQWPATLVQPVGSPLSLECTVEGTSNPNLYWYRQAAGRGLQLLFYSVGIGQISSEVPQNLSASRPQDRQFILSSKKLLLSDSGFYLCAWAGPGVYGYTFGSGTRLTVV.

In DNA, the CDR3 is TGTGCCAGCAGCACGGACAGGTCAGCCTACGAGCAGTACTTC. Encoded protein: CASSTDRSAYEQYF. The genes are TRBV5-6 and TRBJ2-7; 7 nucleotides match TRBD1. Germline V gene data show CDR1 as SGHDT and CDR2 as YYEEEE. V dropped 4 bases and J dropped 2; count of bases not matched to a gene: 6. This CDR3 spans 14 amino acids.